This T cell receptor beta chain stems from a study of blood T cell repertoires in COVID-19. For the study at large: Collection of acute and convalescent COVID-19 samples took place in the United States, Italy and Spain. Sample material is recorded as cDNA or gDNA derived from T cells, B-cell-depleted T cells, or PBMCs.

The method was immunoSEQ multiplex PCR; TCRdb's version includes in-frame clones alone and lacks a portion of them. Here the sample spans 130,000 to 150,000 clones, approximately 80% being singletons. Germline values: CDR1 SGHTA, CDR2 FQGTGA. The length of the CDR3 is 13 residues. V was cut by 1 base and J by 11 bases, with 14 bases left in between. Sequenced sample: peripheral blood. The rearrangement links TRBV7-3 to TRBJ2-5, with D possibly being TRBD2 (5 bases). This receptor was identified in a man between 65 and 85 years old who had recovered from COVID-19. The CDR3 sequence: CASSLRRETGQYF. CDR3 nucleotide sequence: TGTGCCAGCAGCTTAAGAAGAGAGACGGGGCAGTACTTC.